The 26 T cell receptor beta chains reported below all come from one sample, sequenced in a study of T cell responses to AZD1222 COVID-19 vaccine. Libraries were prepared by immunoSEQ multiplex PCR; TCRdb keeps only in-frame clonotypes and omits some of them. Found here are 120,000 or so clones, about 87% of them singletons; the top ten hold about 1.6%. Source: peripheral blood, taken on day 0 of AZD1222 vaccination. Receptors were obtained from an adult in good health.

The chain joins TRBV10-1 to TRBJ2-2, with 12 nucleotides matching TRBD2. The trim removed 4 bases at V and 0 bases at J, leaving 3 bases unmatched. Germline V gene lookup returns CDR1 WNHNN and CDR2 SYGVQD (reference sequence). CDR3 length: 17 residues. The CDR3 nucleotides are TGCGCCAGCAGTGTACTAGCGGGGGGCCCGAACACCGGGGAGCTGTTTTTT. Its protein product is CASSVLAGGPNTGELFF.

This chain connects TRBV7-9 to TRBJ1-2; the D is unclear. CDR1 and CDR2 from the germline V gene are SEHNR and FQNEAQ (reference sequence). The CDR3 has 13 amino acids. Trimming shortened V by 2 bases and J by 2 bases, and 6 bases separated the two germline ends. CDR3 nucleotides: TGTGCCAGCAGCTTACTGAGGAACTATGGCTACACCTTC. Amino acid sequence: CASSLLRNYGYTF. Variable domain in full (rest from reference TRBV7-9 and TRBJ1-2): DTGVSQNPRHKITKRGQNVTFRCDPISEHNRLYWYRQTLGQGPEFLTYFQNEAQLEKSRLLSDRFSAERPKGSFSTLEIQRTEQGDSAMYLCASSLLRNYGYTFGSGTRLTVV.

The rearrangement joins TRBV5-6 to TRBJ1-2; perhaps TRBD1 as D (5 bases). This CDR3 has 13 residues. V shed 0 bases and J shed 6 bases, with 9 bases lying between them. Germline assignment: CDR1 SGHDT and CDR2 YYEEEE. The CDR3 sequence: CASSLGQGHGYTF. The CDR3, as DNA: TGTGCCAGCAGCTTGGGGCAGGGACATGGCTACACCTTC.

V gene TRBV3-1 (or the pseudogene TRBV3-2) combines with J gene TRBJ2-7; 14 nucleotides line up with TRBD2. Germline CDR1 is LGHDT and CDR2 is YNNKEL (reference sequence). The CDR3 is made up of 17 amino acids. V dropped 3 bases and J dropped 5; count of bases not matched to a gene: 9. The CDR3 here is CASSHRLAGGSWDEQYF. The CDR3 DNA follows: TGTGCCAGCAGCCACAGACTAGCGGGAGGGAGCTGGGACGAGCAGTACTTC.

DNA for the CDR3: TGTGCCAGCAGCGCCTCCGACTCAGGGTTCACTGAAGCTTTCTTT. Residues: CASSASDSGFTEAFF. V is TRBV7-6 and J is TRBJ1-1; D might be TRBD1 (5 bases). Germline lookup yields CDR1 SGHVS and CDR2 FNYEAQ. The V gene lost 5 bases and the J gene lost 4 bases, with 17 bases spanning the gap. This CDR3 contains 15 residues.

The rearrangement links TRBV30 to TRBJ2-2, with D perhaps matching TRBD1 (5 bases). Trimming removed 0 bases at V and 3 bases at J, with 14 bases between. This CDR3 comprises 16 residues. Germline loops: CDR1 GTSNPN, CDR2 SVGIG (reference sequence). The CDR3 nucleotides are TGTGCCTGGAGTGTGCATGCGGCAGGGCACACCGGGGAGCTGTTTTTT. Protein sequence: CAWSVHAAGHTGELFF.

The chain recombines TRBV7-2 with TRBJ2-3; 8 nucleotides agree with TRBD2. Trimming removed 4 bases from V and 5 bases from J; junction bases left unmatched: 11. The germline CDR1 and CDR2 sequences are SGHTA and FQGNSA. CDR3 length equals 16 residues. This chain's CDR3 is CASSSPPGRDVDTQYF. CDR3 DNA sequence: TGTGCCAGCAGCTCACCCCCCGGGAGGGATGTAGATACGCAGTATTTT.

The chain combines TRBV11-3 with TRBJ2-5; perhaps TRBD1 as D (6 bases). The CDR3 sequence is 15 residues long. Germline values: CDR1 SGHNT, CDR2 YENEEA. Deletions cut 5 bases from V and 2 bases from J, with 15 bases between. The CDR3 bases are TGTGCCAGCAGCACACAGGGAACAGCTCAAGAGACCCAGTACTTC. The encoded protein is CASSTQGTAQETQYF.

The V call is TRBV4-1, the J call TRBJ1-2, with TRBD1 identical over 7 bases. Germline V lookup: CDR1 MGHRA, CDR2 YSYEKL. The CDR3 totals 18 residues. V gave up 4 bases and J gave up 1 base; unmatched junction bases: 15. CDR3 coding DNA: TGCGCCAGCAGCCTTAACCTTAGATCAACAGGGGTTAACTATGGCTACACCTTC. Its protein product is CASSLNLRSTGVNYGYTF.

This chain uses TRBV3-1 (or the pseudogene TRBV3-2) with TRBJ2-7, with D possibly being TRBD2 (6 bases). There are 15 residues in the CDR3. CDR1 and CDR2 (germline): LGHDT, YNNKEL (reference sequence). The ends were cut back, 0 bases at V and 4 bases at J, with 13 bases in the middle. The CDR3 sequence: CASSQDRAGRYEQYF. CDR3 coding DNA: TGTGCCAGCAGCCAAGATCGGGCGGGACGATACGAGCAGTACTTC.

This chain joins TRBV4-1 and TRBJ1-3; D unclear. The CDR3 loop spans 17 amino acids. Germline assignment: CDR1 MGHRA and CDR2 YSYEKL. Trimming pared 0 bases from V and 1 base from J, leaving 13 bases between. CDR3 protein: CASSQDPGLPSGNTIYF. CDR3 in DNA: TGCGCCAGCAGCCAAGACCCCGGACTGCCTTCTGGAAACACCATATATTTT.

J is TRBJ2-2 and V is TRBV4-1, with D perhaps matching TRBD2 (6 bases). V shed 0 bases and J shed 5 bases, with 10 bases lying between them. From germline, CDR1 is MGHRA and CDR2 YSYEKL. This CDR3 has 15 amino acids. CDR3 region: CASSQDFGGTGELFF. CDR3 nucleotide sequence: TGCGCCAGCAGCCAAGATTTTGGGGGGACCGGGGAGCTGTTTTTT.

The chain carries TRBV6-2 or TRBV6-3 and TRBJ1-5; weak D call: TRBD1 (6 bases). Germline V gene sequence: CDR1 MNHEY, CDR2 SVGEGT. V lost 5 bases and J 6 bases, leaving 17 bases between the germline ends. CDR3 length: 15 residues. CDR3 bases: TGTGCCAGCAGTGTCACAGGGCGTCTGACTCAGCCCCAGCATTTT. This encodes CASSVTGRLTQPQHF.

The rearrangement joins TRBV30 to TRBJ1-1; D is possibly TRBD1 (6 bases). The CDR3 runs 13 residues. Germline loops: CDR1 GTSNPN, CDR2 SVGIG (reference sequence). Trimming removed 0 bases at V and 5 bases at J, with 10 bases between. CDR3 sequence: CAWSVGGGTEAFF. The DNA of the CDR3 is TGTGCCTGGAGTGTAGGGGGGGGAACTGAAGCTTTCTTT.

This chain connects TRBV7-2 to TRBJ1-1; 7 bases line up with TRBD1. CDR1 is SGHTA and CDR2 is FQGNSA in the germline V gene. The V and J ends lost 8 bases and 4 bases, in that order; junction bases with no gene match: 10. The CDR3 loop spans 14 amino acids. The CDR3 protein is CASRIRGQSTEAFF. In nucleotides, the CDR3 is TGTGCCAGCCGAATTCGGGGACAGAGCACTGAAGCTTTCTTT.

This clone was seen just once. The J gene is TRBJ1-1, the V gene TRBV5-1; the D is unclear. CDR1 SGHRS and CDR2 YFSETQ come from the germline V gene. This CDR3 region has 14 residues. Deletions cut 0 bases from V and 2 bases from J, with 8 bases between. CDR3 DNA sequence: TGCGCCAGCAGCTTGGGGAAGATAAACACTGAAGCTTTCTTT. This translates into CASSLGKINTEAFF.

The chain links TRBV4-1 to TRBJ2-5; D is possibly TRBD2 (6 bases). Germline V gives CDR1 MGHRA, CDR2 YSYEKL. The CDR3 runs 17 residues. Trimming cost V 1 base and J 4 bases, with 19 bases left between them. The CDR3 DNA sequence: TGCGCCAGCAGCCAAGGGTACGGGGCCGGGAGAGGAGAGACCCAGTACTTC. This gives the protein CASSQGYGAGRGETQYF.

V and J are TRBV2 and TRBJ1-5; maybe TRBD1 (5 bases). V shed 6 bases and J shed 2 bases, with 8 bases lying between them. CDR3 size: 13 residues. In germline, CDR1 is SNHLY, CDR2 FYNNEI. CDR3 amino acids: CASRVTGNQPQHF. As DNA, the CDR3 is TGTGCCAGCAGGGTGACAGGCAATCAGCCCCAGCATTTT.

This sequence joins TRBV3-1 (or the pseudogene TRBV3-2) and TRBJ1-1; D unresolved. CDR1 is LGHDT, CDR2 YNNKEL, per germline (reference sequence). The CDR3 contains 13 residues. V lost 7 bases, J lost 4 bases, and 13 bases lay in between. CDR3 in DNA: TGTGCCAGCACCTACGGGGTGGGCACTGAAGCTTTCTTT. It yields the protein CASTYGVGTEAFF.

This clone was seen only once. The CDR3 DNA reads TGTGCCAGCAGTTCCAGGGCCTTGAACACTGAAGCTTTCTTT. The encoded protein is CASSSRALNTEAFF. The rearrangement links TRBV27 to TRBJ1-1, with D possibly being TRBD1 (5 bases). The CDR3 covers 14 residues. V was shortened by 4 bases and J by 0 bases, with 9 bases between the two germline ends. The germline CDR1 and CDR2 sequences are MNHEY and SMNVEV (reference sequence).

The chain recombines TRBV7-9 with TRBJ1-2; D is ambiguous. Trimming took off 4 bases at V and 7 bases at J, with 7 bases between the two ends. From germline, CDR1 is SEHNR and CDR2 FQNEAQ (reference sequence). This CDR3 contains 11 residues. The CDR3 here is CASSSNPGYTF. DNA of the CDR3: TGTGCCAGCAGCTCCAATCCTGGCTACACCTTC.

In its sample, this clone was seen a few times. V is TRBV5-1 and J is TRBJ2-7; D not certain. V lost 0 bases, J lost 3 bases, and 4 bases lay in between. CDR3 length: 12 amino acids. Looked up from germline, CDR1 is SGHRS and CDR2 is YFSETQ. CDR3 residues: CASSLGDYEQYF. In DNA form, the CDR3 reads TGCGCCAGCAGCTTGGGCGACTACGAGCAGTACTTC. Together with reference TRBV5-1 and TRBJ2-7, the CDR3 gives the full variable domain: KAGVTQTPRYLIKTRGQQVTLSCSPISGHRSVSWYQQTPGQGLQFLFEYFSETQRNKGNFPGRFSGRQFSNSRSEMNVSTLELGDSALYLCASSLGDYEQYFGPGTRLTVT.

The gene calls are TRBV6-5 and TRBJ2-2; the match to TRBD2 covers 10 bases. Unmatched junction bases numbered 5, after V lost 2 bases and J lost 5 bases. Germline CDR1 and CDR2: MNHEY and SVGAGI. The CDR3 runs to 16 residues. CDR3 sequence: CASSYGGLARTGELFF. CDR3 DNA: TGTGCCAGCAGTTACGGGGGACTAGCGCGGACCGGGGAGCTGTTTTTT.

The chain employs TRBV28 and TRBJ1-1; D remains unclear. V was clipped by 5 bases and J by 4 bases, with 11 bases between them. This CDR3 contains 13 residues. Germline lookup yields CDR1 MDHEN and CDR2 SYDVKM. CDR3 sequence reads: CASSPQVPTEAFF. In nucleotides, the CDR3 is TGTGCCAGCAGTCCTCAGGTCCCCACTGAAGCTTTCTTT.

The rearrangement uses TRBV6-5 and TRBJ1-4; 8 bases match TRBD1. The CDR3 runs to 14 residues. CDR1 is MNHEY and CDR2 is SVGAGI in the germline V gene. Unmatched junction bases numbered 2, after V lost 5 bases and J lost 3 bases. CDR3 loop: CASSRTGPNEKLFF. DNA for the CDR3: TGTGCCAGCAGTAGGACAGGGCCTAATGAAAAACTGTTTTTT.

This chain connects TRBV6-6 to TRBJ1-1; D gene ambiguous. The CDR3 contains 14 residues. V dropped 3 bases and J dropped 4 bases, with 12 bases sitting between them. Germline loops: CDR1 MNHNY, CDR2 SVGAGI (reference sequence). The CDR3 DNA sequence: TGTGCCAGCAGTTATAACCCCAGAAGCACTGAAGCTTTCTTT. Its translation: CASSYNPRSTEAFF.